This T cell receptor beta chain is drawn from a study of CD8+ T cells in alopecia areata. Study at large: Treated individuals took tofacitinib by mouth, 5 to 10 mg twice daily.

CDR1 is SGHRS, CDR2 YFSETQ, per germline. The CDR3 is 15 residues long. Between the trimmed V and J ends, which lost 4 bases and 1 base, there was a span of 14 bases. RNA extraction was followed by reverse transcription into cDNA, which acted as the sequencing template. This table comes from immunoSEQ multiplex PCR, and its TCRdb copy is limited to in-frame clones, with some not included. The table has roughly 150,000 clones, over 80% seen once. For this clone: Its specificity is not known.

Lesional scalp punch biopsies and peripheral blood were collected from alopecia areata patients. Study-level results: Mice showed clearer TCR sharing than patients did, a gap that was possibly HLA-related. Scalp samples also contribute reads from the resident alphabeta T cells found in normal skin.

The chain employs TRBV5-1 and TRBJ1-2; D call uncertain. Sample: CD8+ T cells sorted from blood, taken at week 0. The sequence was obtained from a human donor with alopecia areata. CDR3 residues: CASSPGEALNYGYTF. CDR3 DNA: TGCGCCAGCAGCCCCGGGGAGGCCCTTAACTATGGCTACACCTTC. Full variable domain (missing parts from reference TRBV5-1 and TRBJ1-2): KAGVTQTPRYLIKTRGQQVTLSCSPISGHRSVSWYQQTPGQGLQFLFEYFSETQRNKGNFPGRFSGRQFSNSRSEMNVSTLELGDSALYLCASSPGEALNYGYTFGSGTRLTVV.